The 20 T cell receptor beta chains presented below share a single source sample, sequenced in a study of cytomegalovirus exposure and HLA in healthy donors. The PCR employed 60 Vbeta primers together with 13 Jbeta primers. TCRdb's table, derived via immunoSEQ multiplex PCR, lists solely in-frame clones and lacks some. The table lists 150,000 or so clones. The sequencing input was PBMCs. The receptors originated from a woman between 50 and 59 years old in good health and CMV-seronegative.

The chain is built from TRBV5-8 and TRBJ2-7, with TRBD1 matching 10 bases. Germline V gene lookup returns CDR1 SGHTS and CDR2 YDEGEE. This CDR3 spans 13 amino acids. The J segment lost 6 bases and the V segment lost 2 bases, leaving 2 bases of the junction unmatched. CDR3 amino acids: CASSFDRGREQYF. In DNA, the CDR3 is TGTGCCAGCAGCTTTGACAGGGGGCGCGAGCAGTACTTC.

The rearrangement uses TRBV18 and TRBJ2-3, with 10 bases aligning to TRBD1. V was clipped by 4 bases and J by 2 bases; unmatched bases: 9. CDR3 length: 17 residues. The V gene's germline CDR1 is KGHSH and CDR2 LQKENI. CDR3: CASSLVQTGGHTDTQYF. The CDR3 bases are TGTGCCAGCTCACTTGTTCAGACAGGGGGCCACACAGATACGCAGTATTTT.

The genes are TRBV7-8 and TRBJ1-6; 7 bases align to TRBD1. This CDR3 contains 17 residues. Trimming took 0 bases from V and 6 from J; bases not matched to a gene: 8. CDR1 and CDR2 (germline): SGHVS, FQNEAQ. CDR3 coding DNA: TGTGCCAGCAGCTTAGCGGCAGGGGGGACGGCTAATTCACCCCTCCACTTT. It specifies CASSLAAGGTANSPLHF.

The chain couples TRBV5-4 to TRBJ2-2; the D is unclear. V dropped 6 bases and J dropped 3 bases, with 9 bases sitting between them. This CDR3 is built from 13 residues. Germline V gene lookup returns CDR1 SGHNT and CDR2 YYREEE (reference sequence). This chain's CDR3 is CASTSVYTGELFF. The CDR3 bases are TGTGCCAGCACCTCAGTTTACACCGGGGAGCTGTTTTTT.

The rearrangement links TRBV7-2 to TRBJ2-3; 10 bases align to TRBD2. V shed 3 bases, J shed 2 bases, and the junction held 8 bases outside the gene matches. Germline V lookup: CDR1 SGHTA, CDR2 FQGNSA. CDR3 length: 17 amino acids. CDR3 bases: TGTGCCAGCAGCTTTAGCGGGGGGTTCCTCAACACAGATACGCAGTATTTT. Translated: CASSFSGGFLNTDTQYF.

V and J are TRBV18 and TRBJ2-7; D is possibly TRBD1 (5 bases). Per germline, CDR1 KGHSH and CDR2 LQKENI. Trimming took 2 bases from V and 5 from J, leaving 7 bases between them. The CDR3 totals 12 residues. This chain's CDR3 is CASSPDSHEQYF. The CDR3 DNA sequence: TGTGCCAGCTCACCAGACAGTCACGAGCAGTACTTC.

The chain employs TRBV18 and TRBJ1-2; 7 bases are a match to TRBD1. V lost 2 bases, J lost 3 bases, and 6 bases stayed unmatched. This CDR3 comprises 15 residues. Germline CDR1 KGHSH, CDR2 LQKENI. Written as DNA, the CDR3 is TGTGCCAGCTCACCAGGCCAGGGGGAACACTATGGCTACACCTTC. Its translation: CASSPGQGEHYGYTF.

This rearrangement joins TRBV27 to TRBJ2-1; TRBD2 matches 9 bases. CDR3 length: 17 amino acids. Germline V gives CDR1 MNHEY, CDR2 SMNVEV (reference sequence). Trimming at V came to 7 bases and at J to 0 bases, leaving 10 bases not matched to a gene. Here the CDR3 DNA reads TGTGCCAGCACCTACTCGCGGGGGGGGATCTCCTACAATGAGCAGTTCTTC. Its translation is CASTYSRGGISYNEQFF.

This rearrangement joins TRBV19 to TRBJ2-1, with 8 bases fitting TRBD1. The ends lost 5 bases at V and 9 bases at J; junction bases unmatched: 9. The CDR3 spans 14 residues. Germline CDR1 reads LNHDA; CDR2 reads SQIVND (reference sequence). In DNA, the CDR3 is TGTGCCAGTAGTCTCCTCGGACAGGGTAGTGAGCAGTTCTTC. Translation: CASSLLGQGSEQFF.

CDR3 DNA: TGTGCCAGCAGTGGGGCGACAGGGAGCTCTAACTATGGCTACACCTTC. Translated, it gives CASSGATGSSNYGYTF. This chain links TRBV6-1 with TRBJ1-2; TRBD1 matches 7 bases. The germline V gene has CDR1 MNHNS and CDR2 SASEGT. The ends lost 4 bases at V and 0 bases at J; junction bases unmatched: 8. This CDR3 spans 16 amino acids.

The chain links TRBV19 to TRBJ2-7; D uncertain. V dropped 7 bases and J dropped 1 base, with 8 bases sitting between them. In germline, CDR1 is LNHDA, CDR2 SQIVND (reference sequence). CDR3 length: 12 amino acids. CDR3 amino acids: CASMSRSYEQYF. The CDR3 bases are TGTGCCAGTATGTCCCGTTCCTACGAGCAGTACTTC.

This sequence joins TRBV5-1 and TRBJ2-1, with 11 bases identical to TRBD2. Germline V gene data show CDR1 as SGHRS and CDR2 as YFSETQ. Germline trimming cut 4 bases from V and 4 bases from J; bases unmatched to any gene: 7. The CDR3 has 16 residues. The chain's CDR3 is CASSLVLAGGYNEQFF. In DNA, the CDR3 is TGCGCCAGCAGCCTCGTCTTAGCGGGGGGGTACAATGAGCAGTTCTTC. The full variable domain, its missing parts supplied by reference TRBV5-1 and TRBJ2-1, is KAGVTQTPRYLIKTRGQQVTLSCSPISGHRSVSWYQQTPGQGLQFLFEYFSETQRNKGNFPGRFSGRQFSNSRSEMNVSTLELGDSALYLCASSLVLAGGYNEQFFGPGTRLTVL.

The rearrangement joins TRBV30 to TRBJ2-3, with 12 bases fitting TRBD2. The CDR3 has 17 residues. V lost 3 bases to trimming and J lost 2 bases; unmatched junction nucleotides: 9. Germline CDR1 reads GTSNPN; CDR2 reads SVGIG (reference sequence). CDR3 DNA: TGTGCCTGGAGCGAGGGGCTAGCGGGAGGGCCCACAGATACGCAGTATTTT. This sequence encodes CAWSEGLAGGPTDTQYF.

The chain recombines TRBV6-1 with TRBJ1-4; no definite D call. Germline V CDR1 and CDR2: MNHNS, SASEGT. V lost 7 bases and J lost 0, with 9 bases in between. The CDR3 is made up of 14 amino acids. This chain's CDR3 is CASMDLATNEKLFF. CDR3 sequence (DNA): TGTGCCAGCATGGATCTAGCAACTAATGAAAAACTGTTTTTT.

The rearrangement uses TRBV5-1 and TRBJ2-1; perhaps TRBD2 as D (6 bases). Germline V CDR1 and CDR2: SGHRS, YFSETQ. The CDR3 runs 14 residues. The germline V and J ends were trimmed by 5 bases and 4 bases, with 13 bases remaining between them. The CDR3 DNA reads as TGCGCCAGCAGGATCTTAGCGGATTACAATGAGCAGTTCTTC. It codes for CASRILADYNEQFF.

The gene calls are TRBV4-2 and TRBJ2-2; TRBD1 might be the D (5 bases). The CDR3 covers 15 residues. The germline V gene has CDR1 LGHNA and CDR2 YNFKEQ. Trimming stripped 0 bases from V and 4 bases from J, with 9 bases between. DNA for the CDR3: TGTGCCAGCAGCCAAGACCAGGGATCCACCGGGGAGCTGTTTTTT. Translation gives CASSQDQGSTGELFF.

The rearrangement joins TRBV27 to TRBJ2-3; D not certain. The germline gives CDR1 MNHEY, CDR2 SMNVEV (reference sequence). The CDR3 is made up of 14 amino acids. Trimming stripped 1 base from V and 2 bases from J, with 7 bases between. The CDR3 sequence is CASSLLVNTDTQYF. The CDR3, as DNA: TGTGCCAGCAGTTTATTAGTGAACACAGATACGCAGTATTTT.

The chain uses TRBV5-1 and TRBJ2-5, with no clear D. The CDR3 is made up of 15 amino acids. With 4 bases removed from V and 2 bases from J, the gap between germline ends came to 15 bases. Germline V gene sequence: CDR1 SGHRS, CDR2 YFSETQ. CDR3 protein: CASSGGDDFQETQYF. In DNA, the CDR3 is TGCGCCAGCAGCGGCGGTGATGATTTTCAAGAGACCCAGTACTTC.

This chain joins TRBV5-1 and TRBJ1-1; TRBD1 might be the D (6 bases). Per the germline V gene, CDR1 is SGHRS and CDR2 is YFSETQ. The length of the CDR3 is 15 residues. Trimming removed 4 bases from V and 3 bases from J, with 16 bases in between. The CDR3 nucleotides are TGCGCCAGCAGCATTCAGGGGAATGGGGACACTGAAGCTTTCTTT. Amino acid sequence: CASSIQGNGDTEAFF.

This chain links TRBV7-8 with TRBJ2-3; D uncertain. CDR1 SGHVS and CDR2 FQNEAQ come from the germline V gene. The length of the CDR3 is 12 residues. Trimming pared 1 base from V and 4 bases from J, leaving 3 bases between. CDR3 in amino acids: CASSLGADTQYF. The CDR3 coding sequence is TGTGCCAGCAGCTTAGGCGCAGATACGCAGTATTTT.